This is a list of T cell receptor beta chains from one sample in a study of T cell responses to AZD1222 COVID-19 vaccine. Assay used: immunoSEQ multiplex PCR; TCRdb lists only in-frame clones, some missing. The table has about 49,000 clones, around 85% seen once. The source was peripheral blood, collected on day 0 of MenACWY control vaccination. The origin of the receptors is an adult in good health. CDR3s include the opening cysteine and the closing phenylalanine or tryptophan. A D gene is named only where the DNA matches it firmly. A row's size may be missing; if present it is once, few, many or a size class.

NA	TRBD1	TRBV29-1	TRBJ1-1	CSVENRDRGRGAFF	TGCAGCGTAGAGAACCGGGACAGGGGACGAGGAGCTTTCTTT
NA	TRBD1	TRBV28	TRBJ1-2	CASSSHPTGQGLYGYTF	TGTGCCAGCAGTTCCCACCCTACGGGACAGGGACTTTATGGCTACACCTTC
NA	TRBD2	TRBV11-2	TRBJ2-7	CASSHLTSGRGSDEQYF	TGTGCCAGCAGTCATCTCACTAGCGGGAGAGGCAGCGACGAGCAGTACTTC
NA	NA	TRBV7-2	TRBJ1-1	CASSPRLTGNTEAFF	TGTGCCAGCAGCCCCCGCCTGACAGGGAACACTGAAGCTTTCTTT
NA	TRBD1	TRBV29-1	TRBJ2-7	CSVTPGTAAEQYF	TGCAGCGTCACCCCGGGGACAGCGGCCGAGCAGTACTTC
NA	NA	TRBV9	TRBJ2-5	CASSVEGETQYF	TGTGCCAGCAGCGTAGAAGGAGAGACCCAGTACTTC
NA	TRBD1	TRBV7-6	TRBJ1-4	CASSPRDRGGEKLFF	TGTGCCAGCAGCCCACGGGACAGGGGGGGTGAAAAACTGTTTTTT
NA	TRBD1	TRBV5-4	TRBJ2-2	CASSLGTGKVGELFF	TGTGCCAGCAGCTTGGGGACAGGGAAGGTCGGGGAGCTGTTTTTT
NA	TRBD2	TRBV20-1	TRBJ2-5	CSAGLAETQYF	TGCAGTGCGGGACTAGCAGAGACCCAGTACTTC
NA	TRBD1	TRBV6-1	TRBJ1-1	CASSESQGITEAFF	TGTGCCAGCAGTGAATCACAGGGGATCACTGAAGCTTTCTTT
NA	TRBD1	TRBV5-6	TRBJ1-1	CASSWDRGTEAFF	TGTGCCAGCAGCTGGGACAGGGGCACTGAAGCTTTCTTT
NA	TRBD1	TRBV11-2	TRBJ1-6	CASSLVGPGQGISPLHF	TGTGCCAGCAGCTTAGTGGGACCGGGACAGGGTATTTCACCCCTCCACTTT
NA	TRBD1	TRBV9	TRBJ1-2	CASSTPGPGGRYGYTF	TGTGCCAGCAGCACACCTGGGCCAGGGGGTCGGTATGGCTACACCTTC
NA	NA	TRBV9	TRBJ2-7	CASSPLGTSYEQYF	TGTGCCAGCAGCCCCCTCGGTACATCCTACGAGCAGTACTTC
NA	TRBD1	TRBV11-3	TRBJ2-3	CASSLGIWDRLTDTQYF	TGTGCCAGCAGCTTAGGCATTTGGGACAGGCTCACAGATACGCAGTATTTT
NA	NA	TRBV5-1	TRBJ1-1	CASRGLTGAEAFF	TGCGCCAGCAGGGGGTTGACAGGTGCTGAAGCTTTCTTT
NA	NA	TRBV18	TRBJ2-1	CASSSSRSSYNEQFF	TGTGCCAGCTCATCAAGCCGGAGCTCCTACAATGAGCAGTTCTTC
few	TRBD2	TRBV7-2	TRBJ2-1	CASSFQRGPNEQFF	TGTGCCAGCAGCTTCCAGCGGGGCCCCAATGAGCAGTTCTTC
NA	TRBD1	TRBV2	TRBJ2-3	CASSGGQGGDTQYF	TGTGCCAGCAGTGGAGGACAGGGGGGAGATACGCAGTATTTT
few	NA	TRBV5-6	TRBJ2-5	CASSLLETQYF	TGTGCCAGCAGCCTACTCGAGACCCAGTACTTC
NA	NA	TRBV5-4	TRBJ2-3	CASSSPRADTQYF	TGTGCCAGCAGCTCCCCTCGGGCAGATACGCAGTATTTT
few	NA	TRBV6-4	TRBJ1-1	CASSLGEGTEAFF	TGTGCCAGCAGTTTGGGAGAGGGGACTGAAGCTTTCTTT
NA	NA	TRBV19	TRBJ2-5	CASSATRGAYYKETQYF	TGTGCCAGTAGTGCCACCAGGGGGGCCTACTATAAAGAGACCCAGTACTTC
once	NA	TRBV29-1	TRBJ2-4	CSVEWGGNIQYF	TGCAGCGTTGAATGGGGGGGCAACATTCAGTACTTC
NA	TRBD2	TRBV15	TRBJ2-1	CATSRDRAVWLAGGGEQFF	TGTGCCACCAGCAGAGATCGAGCGGTTTGGCTAGCGGGAGGTGGTGAGCAGTTCTTC